One sample yielded the 27 T cell receptor beta chains listed below, sequenced in a study of T cell responses to AZD1222 COVID-19 vaccine. Method: immunoSEQ multiplex PCR; TCRdb's copy keeps in-frame clones and lacks some. The data hold about 150,000 clones, with around nine tenths observed a single time. The starting material was peripheral blood, obtained 28 days after the second AZD1222 dose. Every receptor here comes from an adult who received the AZD1222 COVID-19 vaccine.

CDR3 DNA: TGTGCCAGCAGCCTCCTTGGGGAGACAGGTCCGAACACCATATATTTT. Its protein product is CASSLLGETGPNTIYF. The gene calls are TRBV13 and TRBJ1-3; D is perhaps TRBD1 (6 bases). The CDR3 is 16 amino acids. The V end was cut by 5 bases, the J end by 7 bases, with 21 bases between. From germline, CDR1 is PRHDT and CDR2 FYEKMQ (reference sequence).

This sequence joins TRBV3-1 (or the pseudogene TRBV3-2) and TRBJ2-7; 12 positions match TRBD1. CDR3 length equals 18 residues. V gave up 0 bases and J gave up 5 bases; unmatched junction bases: 11. Germline V gene sequence: CDR1 LGHDT, CDR2 YNNKEL (reference sequence). In DNA, the CDR3 is TGTGCCAGCAGCCAAGATCGGGGACAGGGGGCCACCTTTGACGAGCAGTACTTC. This translates into CASSQDRGQGATFDEQYF.

The CDR3 protein is CASREGLNTEAFF. Here the CDR3 DNA reads TGCGCCAGCAGGGAGGGTCTGAACACTGAAGCTTTCTTT. The chain recombines TRBV10-1 with TRBJ1-1; no reliable D call. Germline loops: CDR1 WNHNN, CDR2 SYGVQD (reference sequence). The CDR3 is 13 amino acids. Trimming removed 6 bases from V and 0 bases from J, with 8 bases in between.

The J gene is TRBJ2-7, the V gene TRBV4-1, with 12 nucleotides matching TRBD2. The CDR3 spans 16 residues. V shed 2 bases and J 0 bases; nucleotides not matched to a gene: 2. CDR1 is MGHRA, CDR2 YSYEKL, per germline. The chain's CDR3 is CASSQSSGGDSYEQYF. In DNA form, the CDR3 reads TGCGCCAGCAGCCAATCTAGCGGGGGGGACTCCTACGAGCAGTACTTC.

This clone was seen just once. The J gene is TRBJ2-2, the V gene TRBV6-6; TRBD1 is a possible D gene (6 bases). There are 13 residues in the CDR3. V was shortened by 10 bases and J by 4 bases, with 13 bases between the two germline ends. The germline CDR1 and CDR2 sequences are MNHNY and SVGAGI (reference sequence). CDR3 sequence reads: CAIGGRGTGELFF. CDR3 DNA: TGTGCCATAGGGGGACGTGGCACCGGGGAGCTGTTTTTT.

The rearrangement joins TRBV27 to TRBJ2-7; D unclear. Deletions cut 10 bases from V and 3 bases from J, with 10 bases between. Germline-derived CDR1 and CDR2 are MNHEY and SMNVEV (reference sequence). The CDR3 has 11 residues. The CDR3 region is CATQSLYEQYF. For the CDR3, the DNA is TGTGCCACCCAGAGTCTCTACGAGCAGTACTTC.

The genes are TRBV5-1 and TRBJ2-7; D tentatively fits TRBD1 or TRBD2 (6 bases each). V was shortened by 9 bases and J by 3 bases, with 19 bases between the two germline ends. From germline, CDR1 is SGHRS and CDR2 YFSETQ. This CDR3 contains 14 residues. CDR3 residues: CAITPGAPGYEQYF. CDR3 in DNA: TGCGCCATCACCCCGGGGGCCCCGGGCTACGAGCAGTACTTC. Variable domain in full (rest from reference TRBV5-1 and TRBJ2-7): KAGVTQTPRYLIKTRGQQVTLSCSPISGHRSVSWYQQTPGQGLQFLFEYFSETQRNKGNFPGRFSGRQFSNSRSEMNVSTLELGDSALYLCAITPGAPGYEQYFGPGTRLTVT.

The V call is TRBV18, the J call TRBJ1-5; D gene unclear. This CDR3 region has 15 residues. V gave up 5 bases and J gave up 2 bases, with 13 bases separating them. Per the germline V gene, CDR1 is KGHSH and CDR2 is LQKENI. The CDR3 loop is CASSALSGGNQPQHF. In DNA form, the CDR3 reads TGTGCCAGCTCAGCCCTCTCGGGCGGCAATCAGCCCCAGCATTTT.

The chain employs TRBV15 and TRBJ1-1; D not resolved. This CDR3 region has 17 residues. V lost 1 base, J lost 5 bases, and 20 bases lay in between. Germline lookup yields CDR1 LNHNV and CDR2 YYDKDF (reference sequence). The CDR3 spells CATSRGLYAWSRTEAFF. CDR3 bases: TGTGCCACCAGCAGAGGTCTTTACGCTTGGAGTCGGACTGAAGCTTTCTTT. Combining the CDR3 with reference TRBV15 and TRBJ1-1 gives the whole variable domain DAMVIQNPRYQVTQFGKPVTLSCSQTLNHNVMYWYQQKSSQAPKLLFHYYDKDFNNEADTPDNFQSRRPNTSFCFLDIRSPGLGDTAMYLCATSRGLYAWSRTEAFFGQGTRLTVV.

The V call is TRBV6-2 or TRBV6-3, the J call TRBJ1-1; a weak D match, TRBD1 (5 bases). V lost 2 bases, J lost 2 bases, and 9 bases lay in between. This CDR3 region has 14 residues. Germline loops: CDR1 MNHEY, CDR2 SVGEGT. CDR3: CASSYDGGNTEAFF. DNA for the CDR3: TGTGCCAGCAGTTACGATGGGGGAAACACTGAAGCTTTCTTT.

The chain uses TRBV6-5 and TRBJ2-7; possibly TRBD1 for D (6 bases). The CDR3 is 15 amino acids. Looked up from germline, CDR1 is MNHEY and CDR2 is SVGAGI. Trimming cost V 5 bases and J 0 bases, with 14 bases left between them. The CDR3 loop is CASSRRGPSSYEQYF. CDR3 DNA: TGTGCCAGCAGTCGCAGGGGCCCCAGCTCCTACGAGCAGTACTTC.

The chain combines TRBV6-2 or TRBV6-3 with TRBJ2-5; possibly TRBD1 or TRBD2 for D (5 bases each). The V gene lost 5 bases and the J gene lost 5 bases, with 15 bases spanning the gap. The CDR3 covers 14 residues. The V gene's germline CDR1 is MNHEY and CDR2 SVGEGT. CDR3 region: CASSRDRGRETQYF. The CDR3 coding sequence is TGTGCCAGCAGTAGGGACCGAGGCAGGGAGACCCAGTACTTC.

The chain links TRBV6-5 to TRBJ2-7; perhaps TRBD2 as D (6 bases). This CDR3 spans 15 amino acids. Per germline, CDR1 MNHEY and CDR2 SVGAGI. Trimming removed 5 bases at V and 6 bases at J, with 20 bases between. CDR3 loop: CASSPRGRGSGEQYF. CDR3 nucleotide sequence: TGTGCCAGCAGTCCCCGGGGAAGGGGTAGCGGCGAGCAGTACTTC.

V gene TRBV4-2 combines with J gene TRBJ2-2, with TRBD2 matching over 7 bases. CDR3 length: 16 amino acids. Germline V gene data show CDR1 as LGHNA and CDR2 as YNFKEQ. J lost 6 bases, V lost 1 base, and 8 bases had no gene match. The CDR3 region is CASSQGLARSAGELFF. The DNA of the CDR3 is TGTGCCAGCAGCCAAGGACTAGCCCGCAGCGCCGGGGAGCTGTTTTTT.

V and J are TRBV18 and TRBJ1-5; 10 nucleotides align to TRBD1. The CDR3 is 15 residues long. The V segment lost 6 bases and the J segment 7 bases; nucleotides outside the gene matches: 9. Per the germline V gene, CDR1 is KGHSH and CDR2 is LQKENI. DNA for the CDR3: TGTGCCAGCTCGCCCGACAGGGGGCAGGGGCAGCCCCAGCATTTT. Translated, it gives CASSPDRGQGQPQHF. The complete variable domain, with remaining parts taken from reference TRBV18 and TRBJ1-5, reads NAGVMQNPRHLVRRRGQEARLRCSPMKGHSHVYWYRQLPEEGLKFMVYLQKENIIDESGMPKERFSAEFPKEGPSILRIQQVVRGDSAAYFCASSPDRGQGQPQHFGDGTRLSIL.

V usage is TRBV4-2 and J usage is TRBJ2-3; perhaps TRBD1 as D (5 bases). The length of the CDR3 is 13 residues. Germline V gene lookup returns CDR1 LGHNA and CDR2 YNFKEQ. V lost 0 bases to trimming and J lost 8 bases, with 9 bases between them. The CDR3 DNA reads TGTGCCAGCAGCCAAGACTTAAGGGGTACGCAGTATTTT. Protein product: CASSQDLRGTQYF.

The genes are TRBV5-4 and TRBJ1-1, with 10 bases that match TRBD1. V lost 4 bases and J lost 4; bases outside the gene matches: 7. The CDR3 is 15 residues long. Per the germline V gene, CDR1 is SGHNT and CDR2 is YYREEE (reference sequence). The CDR3 DNA is TGTGCCAGCAGCCCACGACAGGGGGCGCCCACTGAAGCTTTCTTT. It specifies CASSPRQGAPTEAFF.

This clone was recorded a few times. The V gene is TRBV6-5, the J gene TRBJ1-2; 7 bases are a match to TRBD1. Germline lookup yields CDR1 MNHEY and CDR2 SVGAGI. Trimming cost V 5 bases and J 6 bases; bases outside gene matches: 9. This CDR3 region has 14 residues. The CDR3 protein is CASSLYRGGDGYTF. The CDR3, as DNA: TGTGCCAGCAGTCTATACAGGGGAGGGGATGGCTACACCTTC.

The V gene is TRBV24-1, the J gene TRBJ1-2; the D gene is possibly TRBD1 (5 bases). Germline lookup yields CDR1 KGHDR and CDR2 SFDVKD. Trimming stripped 4 bases from V and 8 bases from J, with 13 bases between. The CDR3 totals 13 residues. The CDR3 is CATSEGPGWGYTF. The CDR3, as DNA: TGTGCCACCAGTGAGGGACCGGGTTGGGGCTACACCTTC.

This chain connects TRBV4-3 to TRBJ2-2; TRBD1 agrees at 11 bases. The CDR3 length is 16 residues. V was clipped by 0 bases and J by 4 bases; unmatched bases: 1. Germline CDR1 reads LGHNA; CDR2 reads YSLEER. CDR3 DNA sequence: TGCGCCAGCAGCCAAGAGGGGACAGGGGGCACCGGGGAGCTGTTTTTT. Its protein is CASSQEGTGGTGELFF.

The V and J genes are TRBV2 and TRBJ1-1; weak D call: TRBD1 (5 bases). From germline, CDR1 is SNHLY and CDR2 FYNNEI. The V end lost 1 base, the J end lost 4 bases, and 7 bases lay between the germline ends. The CDR3 contains 13 residues. CDR3 in amino acids: CASSEVGGTEAFF. CDR3 DNA: TGTGCCAGCAGTGAAGTTGGGGGCACTGAAGCTTTCTTT.

The chain uses TRBV3-1 (or the pseudogene TRBV3-2) and TRBJ2-7; 9 bases agree with TRBD1. The V and J ends lost 1 base and 1 base, in that order; junction bases with no gene match: 5. This CDR3 has 16 amino acids. Germline CDR1 and CDR2: LGHDT and YNNKEL (reference sequence). The CDR3 coding sequence is TGTGCCAGCAGCCAAGGAGGGACAGGGTGGTCCTACGAGCAGTACTTC. It codes for CASSQGGTGWSYEQYF.

This clone has just one count. The chain joins TRBV6-1 to TRBJ2-2; D is unclear. Germline CDR1 MNHNS, CDR2 SASEGT. V was cut by 6 bases and J by 3 bases, with 11 bases left in between. The CDR3 spans 14 residues. The CDR3 nucleotides read TGTGCCAGCAGGAGGAGTCTGGACACCGGGGAGCTGTTTTTT. Residues: CASRRSLDTGELFF.

This chain uses TRBV6-2 or TRBV6-3 with TRBJ1-2; D is unclear. Germline V gives CDR1 MNHEY, CDR2 SVGEGT. V was pared by 4 bases and J by 4 bases, with 19 bases between. CDR3 size: 16 residues. The CDR3 DNA sequence: TGTGCCAGCAGTTCCTACGAGCTCGGGTTCGCCTATGGCTACACCTTC. Its translation: CASSSYELGFAYGYTF.

The chain links TRBV27 to TRBJ1-1; 7 bases are a match to TRBD1. The CDR3 has 11 residues. Germline CDR1 is MNHEY and CDR2 is SMNVEV (reference sequence). The ends lost 6 bases at V and 8 bases at J; junction bases unmatched: 3. In DNA, the CDR3 is TGTGCCAGCAGAAGGGGGCTGGAAGCTTTCTTT. It encodes CASRRGLEAFF.

This chain connects TRBV7-2 to TRBJ2-6; 12 nucleotides align to TRBD2. The CDR3 sequence is 17 residues long. The V gene's germline CDR1 is SGHTA and CDR2 FQGNSA. V gave up 4 bases and J gave up 2 bases; unmatched junction bases: 3. This CDR3 reads CASSSSGGAAGANVLTF. In DNA, the CDR3 is TGTGCCAGCAGCTCTAGCGGGGGGGCTGCTGGGGCCAACGTCCTGACTTTC.

This clone has only one observation. The chain recombines TRBV4-2 with TRBJ2-7; D unresolved. The ends were cut back, 1 base at V and 3 bases at J, with 7 bases in the middle. The CDR3 loop spans 13 amino acids. Germline CDR1 LGHNA, CDR2 YNFKEQ. The CDR3 reads CASSQGVSYEQYF. The DNA for the CDR3 is TGTGCCAGCAGCCAAGGAGTCAGCTACGAGCAGTACTTC.